These 18 T cell receptor beta chains originate from one sample sequenced in a study of OX40 agonist ivuxolimab in advanced cancers. Generated by immunoSEQ multiplex PCR, the TCRdb table keeps only in-frame clones and is missing some. The table lists some 41,000 clones, around 90% of them singletons. The sample here was CD4+ or CD8+ T cells sorted from blood, taken in a trial of the OX40 agonist ivuxolimab. All receptors derive from an adult with an advanced solid tumor such as melanoma, head and neck, liver or kidney cancer.

V is TRBV25-1 and J is TRBJ1-1; D is perhaps TRBD1 (5 bases). Germline lookup yields CDR1 MGHDK and CDR2 SYGVNS. The CDR3 is 17 residues long. Trimming removed 1 base from V and 0 bases from J, with 15 bases in between. CDR3 protein: CASSEFASGTMNTEAFF. CDR3 bases: TGTGCCAGCAGTGAATTCGCCTCGGGGACCATGAACACTGAAGCTTTCTTT.

The chain uses TRBV6-1 and TRBJ1-4, with D possibly TRBD1 on 5 matching bases. Per germline, CDR1 MNHNS and CDR2 SASEGT. V lost 4 bases and J lost 8, with 5 bases in between. The CDR3 is made up of 11 amino acids. CDR3 loop: CASSGTEKLFF. The CDR3 coding sequence is TGTGCCAGCAGTGGGACAGAAAAACTGTTTTTT.

This clone was detected a few times. The V call is TRBV2, the J call TRBJ1-5; D may be TRBD1 (5 bases). Germline values: CDR1 SNHLY, CDR2 FYNNEI. The CDR3 is 14 residues long. V shed 6 bases and J shed 0 bases, with 9 bases lying between them. The CDR3 DNA sequence: TGTGCCAGCAGGCAACAGGTTAGCAATCAGCCCCAGCATTTT. This gives the protein CASRQQVSNQPQHF.

The J gene is TRBJ1-6, the V gene TRBV30; D not resolved. CDR1 is GTSNPN and CDR2 is SVGIG in the germline V gene (reference sequence). The CDR3 has 14 amino acids. Trimming removed 8 bases from V and 6 bases from J, with 17 bases in between. The DNA of the CDR3 is TGTGCCCTGGTCGAGGGCCTTTCTAATTCACCCCTCCACTTT. This codes for CALVEGLSNSPLHF. Using reference TRBV30 and TRBJ1-6 for the parts outside the CDR3, the full variable domain is SQTIHQWPATLVQPVGSPLSLECTVEGTSNPNLYWYRQAAGRGLQLLFYSVGIGQISSEVPQNLSASRPQDRQFILSSKKLLLSDSGFYLCALVEGLSNSPLHFGNGTRLTVT.

This rearrangement joins TRBV5-1 to TRBJ1-2; the match to TRBD1 covers 8 bases. The CDR3 is 15 amino acids. J gave up 4 bases and V 2 bases, and 7 bases lay outside the gene matches. Germline V gene lookup returns CDR1 SGHRS and CDR2 YFSETQ. The CDR3 DNA sequence: TGCGCCAGCAGCTTAGTCCAGGGGGCGTCCTATGGCTACACCTTC. It is translated as CASSLVQGASYGYTF.

The J gene is TRBJ1-1, the V gene TRBV15, with no clear D. Germline CDR1 reads LNHNV; CDR2 reads YYDKDF (reference sequence). Deletions cut 5 bases from V and 1 base from J, with 8 bases between. This CDR3 has 13 amino acids. CDR3 in amino acids: CATSSRGNTEAFF. The DNA of the CDR3 is TGTGCCACCAGCTCGAGAGGGAACACTGAAGCTTTCTTT. The full variable domain, with the rest looked up from reference TRBV15 and TRBJ1-1, is DAMVIQNPRYQVTQFGKPVTLSCSQTLNHNVMYWYQQKSSQAPKLLFHYYDKDFNNEADTPDNFQSRRPNTSFCFLDIRSPGLGDTAMYLCATSSRGNTEAFFGQGTRLTVV.

J is TRBJ2-4 and V is TRBV5-1; 9 positions match TRBD2. Germline loops: CDR1 SGHRS, CDR2 YFSETQ. The V gene end was trimmed by 7 bases and the J gene end by 8 bases; junction bases not matched to a gene: 10. The CDR3 totals 14 residues. CDR3 coding DNA: TGCGCCAGCCGACTAGCGGATAATAGGGACATTCAGTACTTC. Protein sequence: CASRLADNRDIQYF. Full variable domain (remainder filled in from reference TRBV5-1 and TRBJ2-4): KAGVTQTPRYLIKTRGQQVTLSCSPISGHRSVSWYQQTPGQGLQFLFEYFSETQRNKGNFPGRFSGRQFSNSRSEMNVSTLELGDSALYLCASRLADNRDIQYFGAGTRLSVL.

The sample holds a few counts of this clone. The chain employs TRBV7-2 and TRBJ2-5, with D maybe TRBD2 (5 bases). This CDR3 region has 14 residues. CDR1 and CDR2 (germline): SGHTA, FQGNSA. V was clipped by 1 base and J by 2 bases, with 8 bases between them. The chain's CDR3 is CASSLDGNQETQYF. The CDR3 DNA is TGTGCCAGCAGCTTAGACGGGAATCAAGAGACCCAGTACTTC.

The DNA of the CDR3 is TGTGCCAGCAGCTTGGCGCGGGGGCAGGCTGTAACAGATACGCAGTATTTT. This translates into CASSLARGQAVTDTQYF. This chain links TRBV5-4 with TRBJ2-3; maybe TRBD2 (7 bases). V lost 0 bases and J 3 bases, leaving 17 bases between the germline ends. CDR3 size: 17 residues. The germline CDR1 and CDR2 sequences are SGHNT and YYREEE (reference sequence).

J is TRBJ1-2 and V is TRBV5-5, with TRBD1 as a possible D gene (5 bases). With 4 bases removed from V and 0 bases from J, the gap between germline ends came to 7 bases. Germline CDR1 is SGHKS and CDR2 is YYEKEE (reference sequence). The CDR3 contains 13 residues. The CDR3 coding sequence is TGTGCCAGCAGCCCGGGGCCTAACTATGGCTACACCTTC. It encodes CASSPGPNYGYTF. Using reference TRBV5-5 and TRBJ1-2 for the parts outside the CDR3, the full variable domain is DAGVTQSPTHLIKTRGQQVTLRCSPISGHKSVSWYQQVLGQGPQFIFQYYEKEERGRGNFPDRFSARQFPNYSSELNVNALLLGDSALYLCASSPGPNYGYTFGSGTRLTVV.

The V call is TRBV6-4, the J call TRBJ2-5, with D possibly matching TRBD1 (5 bases). Germline CDR1 MRHNA, CDR2 SNTAGT. Trimming took off 3 bases at V and 5 bases at J, with 16 bases between the two ends. The CDR3 covers 15 residues. The CDR3 reads CASSDPYRGKETQYF. The CDR3 region has the DNA TGTGCCAGCAGTGATCCTTATAGGGGAAAGGAGACCCAGTACTTC.

This clone appeared once. J is TRBJ2-2 and V is TRBV7-9; weak D call: TRBD2 (5 bases). The CDR3 totals 16 residues. Germline loops: CDR1 SEHNR, CDR2 FQNEAQ (reference sequence). V was trimmed by 4 bases and J by 4 bases, leaving 16 bases between them. CDR3 DNA sequence: TGTGCCAGCAGCTCCCTGAGGGCAAGTGGCACCGGGGAGCTGTTTTTT. Encoded protein: CASSSLRASGTGELFF.

The chain links TRBV10-3 to TRBJ2-1; D may correspond to TRBD1 or TRBD2 (5 bases each). V gave up 3 bases and J gave up 8 bases, with 17 bases separating them. The CDR3 covers 15 residues. CDR1 is ENHRY, CDR2 SYGVKD, per germline. CDR3 sequence: CAISEGRDERDEQFF. For the CDR3, the DNA is TGTGCCATCAGTGAAGGCCGGGACGAACGGGATGAGCAGTTCTTC.

The chain combines TRBV6-1 with TRBJ2-3; D is possibly TRBD2 (5 bases). The CDR3 loop spans 15 amino acids. CDR1 and CDR2 from the germline V gene are MNHNS and SASEGT. V dropped 8 bases and J dropped 5 bases, with 20 bases sitting between them. The CDR3 region has the DNA TGTGCCAGCCCGAGCGGCTACCAATCAAAAGATACGCAGTATTTT. It yields the protein CASPSGYQSKDTQYF.

The V call is TRBV6-5, the J call TRBJ1-5, with 11 bases that match TRBD1. Germline values: CDR1 MNHEY, CDR2 SVGAGI. Losses at the gene ends were 5 bases for V and 8 bases for J; bases not matched to a gene: 5. This CDR3 is 14 amino acids long. The CDR3 loop is CASSKGQGGKPQHF. The CDR3 coding sequence is TGTGCCAGCAGTAAGGGACAGGGGGGTAAGCCCCAGCATTTT.

The rearrangement uses TRBV6-1 and TRBJ2-1, with a possible D match to TRBD2 (6 bases). Germline-derived CDR1 and CDR2 are MNHNS and SASEGT. V lost 3 bases to trimming and J lost 10 bases, with 19 bases between them. The CDR3 loop spans 15 amino acids. CDR3 in DNA: TGTGCCAGCAGTGAGGGAGGACCGCCGTTATACGAGCAGTTCTTC. Its translation: CASSEGGPPLYEQFF.

The CDR3, as DNA: TGTGCCAGCAGCTTCAGCCACACTGAAGCTTTCTTT. Protein: CASSFSHTEAFF. V and J are TRBV7-2 and TRBJ1-1; D gene ambiguous. Germline assignment: CDR1 SGHTA and CDR2 FQGNSA. The V gene lost 3 bases and the J gene lost 3 bases, with 5 bases spanning the gap. CDR3 length equals 12 residues. Full variable domain (remainder filled in from reference TRBV7-2 and TRBJ1-1): GAGVSQSPSNKVTEKGKDVELRCDPISGHTALYWYRQSLGQGLEFLIYFQGNSAPDKSGLPSDRFSAERTGGSVSTLTIQRTQQEDSAVYLCASSFSHTEAFFGQGTRLTVV.

The chain is built from TRBV6-1 and TRBJ1-1; 8 positions agree with TRBD1. The CDR3 contains 15 residues. V trimming: 2 bases; J trimming: 2 bases; junction bases outside the gene matches: 4. Germline V lookup: CDR1 MNHNS, CDR2 SASEGT. The CDR3 nucleotides are TGTGCCAGCAGTGAACAGGGGGCGGCAAACACTGAAGCTTTCTTT. This encodes CASSEQGAANTEAFF.